This paragraph reports one TCR beta chain. The data are from a study of blood T cell repertoires in COVID-19. Looking at the study overall: COVID-19 samples, acute and convalescent, were from the United States, Italy and Spain. Sources were T cells, B-cell-depleted T cells, or PBMCs; the material itself was cDNA or gDNA.

In the study's own analysis: Reference gene primer amplification gave nucleated cell count estimates. Sequenced by immunoSEQ multiplex PCR; TCRdb stores in-frame clones only, minus some. From that table come the V and J calls and clone size; the DNA was used to work out D and trimming. The data contain 95,000 to 150,000 clones, 88% of them seen just once; the ten biggest clones take up approximately 8%. The origin of this receptor is a man aged 45 to 65 with acute or convalescent COVID-19. The sample comprised peripheral blood.

The CDR3 nucleotides are TGTGCCAGCAGCTCCAGGGTTGGGGAAAAACTGTTTTTT. It translates to CASSSRVGEKLFF. This chain links TRBV7-9 with TRBJ1-4; D possibly corresponds to TRBD1 (5 bases). The CDR3 totals 13 residues. Germline V gene sequence: CDR1 SEHNR, CDR2 FQNEAQ (reference sequence). The germline V and J ends were trimmed by 4 bases and 8 bases, with 11 bases remaining between them. The full variable domain, its missing parts supplied by reference TRBV7-9 and TRBJ1-4, is DTGVSQNPRHKITKRGQNVTFRCDPISEHNRLYWYRQTLGQGPEFLTYFQNEAQLEKSRLLSDRFSAERPKGSFSTLEIQRTEQGDSAMYLCASSSRVGEKLFFGSGTQLSVL.